What follows are 3 T cell receptor beta chains derived from one specimen sequenced in a study of blood T cell repertoires in COVID-19. Only in-frame clones appear in the TCRdb table, and some are missing; sequencing was by immunoSEQ multiplex PCR. The sample shows roughly 400,000 clones, approximately 91% of them seen only once. Sequences were obtained from PBMCs or T cells enriched from blood (not recorded which). The receptors here all came from a woman between 40 and 50 years old who had been exposed to COVID-19.

The chain uses TRBV7-9 and TRBJ1-4; D might be TRBD1 (6 bases). Germline CDR1 SEHNR, CDR2 FQNEAQ (reference sequence). The CDR3 sequence is 15 residues long. Trimming stripped 6 bases from V and 0 bases from J, with 11 bases between. CDR3 loop: CASSRTATTNEKLFF. CDR3 coding DNA: TGTGCCAGCAGTAGGACAGCTACAACTAATGAAAAACTGTTTTTT.

The genes are TRBV27 and TRBJ2-7; possibly TRBD1 for D (5 bases). This CDR3 comprises 15 residues. V was cut by 2 bases and J by 5 bases, with 16 bases left in between. The germline gives CDR1 MNHEY, CDR2 SMNVEV (reference sequence). CDR3 sequence: CASSLKVPGKDEQYF. Here the CDR3 DNA reads TGTGCCAGCAGTTTAAAGGTCCCAGGGAAAGACGAGCAGTACTTC.

The V and J genes are TRBV7-9 and TRBJ1-2; a weak D match, TRBD1 (6 bases). The CDR3 runs to 13 residues. V shed 2 bases and J shed 7 bases, with 11 bases lying between them. Germline V gives CDR1 SEHNR, CDR2 FQNEAQ (reference sequence). The chain's CDR3 is CASSLPQGGGYTF. CDR3 sequence (DNA): TGTGCCAGCAGCTTACCCCAAGGGGGTGGCTACACCTTC.